This T cell receptor (beta chain) derives from a study of regulatory T cells in long-lasting Graves disease (dated by TCRdb to about 2021). At the level of the whole study: Persistent Graves' disease was defined as antithyroid drug treatment for over 5 years with persistently positive TSH receptor autoantibodies. Patients with persistent Graves' disease were compared with patients with newly diagnosed Graves' disease using TCR sequencing and RNA sequencing of peripheral blood. The study was registered as a clinical trial and conducted in China. A total of around 35 samples underwent TCR sequencing, from around 13 patients with persistent Graves' disease and about 20 patients with newly diagnosed Graves' disease. On average, persistent Graves' disease patients in the clinical cohort had been on antithyroid drugs for approximately ten years. General conclusions and limits of the study: The small sample size was acknowledged by the authors as a limitation that may reduce accuracy. Persistent patients shared more public clonotypes among themselves (around 2,700) than newly diagnosed patients did (roughly 910). Only peripheral blood was studied, because thyroid tissue, the primary lesion, was inaccessible. Compared with newly diagnosed patients, persistent Graves' disease patients had lower TCR Shannon entropy and fewer highly expanded clones, which suggests clonal expansion. Sequencing and analysis were restricted to the TCR beta chain. Persistent disease showed preferential use of TRBV28, TRBJ1-2 and TRBJ2-5, whereas newly diagnosed disease favored TRBV20-1 and TRBJ2-1.

This clonotype was recorded many times. This receptor's antigen is unknown. No much larger clone exists at a distance of one base, and base qualities are not known. What the time point label conveys for this sample: persistent/refractory GD, antithyroid drugs over 5 years with positive TRAb. For both TCR sequencing and RNA sequencing, RNA was extracted from PBMCs in TRIzol. The diagnosis of Graves' disease followed American Thyroid Association guidelines. Recruitment of patients was carried out at an endocrinology department in Xi'an, China. From each patient, about 9 milliliters of peripheral blood was collected into an EDTA anticoagulant tube. Ficoll Paque Plus density gradient separation was used to isolate PBMCs, and no further T cell sorting was performed. RNA quality was checked with an Agilent 2100 Bioanalyzer and agarose gel, and concentration with a NanoDrop 2000. Library creation used multiplex PCR. The reads were generated on an Illumina HiSeq 4000. To build TCR beta libraries, CDR3 regions were amplified by Arm-PCR using iRepertoire HTBI primers. Gel purification was performed on PCR products prior to sequencing. The authors' analysis ran thus. Gene usage analysis of CDR3 amino acid clonotypes used the approximately 62 TRBV and 14 TRBJ segments found across samples. COPE and FqMerger were used to merge filtered high-quality paired reads into contigs. BLAST was used to align contigs to the IMGT TRBV, TRBD and TRBJ reference genes, and CDR3 was defined following IMGT. Any clonotype with a frequency above 0.1% was classified as a highly expanded clone. Repertoire diversity was measured by Shannon entropy, and V-J evenness by the Gini coefficient. Clonotypes shared by more than one individual were considered public. TCRdb reran the public reads through fastp at Q25 and MiXCR, keeping productive beta chains. Merged by CDR3 protein, the rows form single entries marked with the most common genes and DNA. None of the V and J calls come from the authors' own analysis; TCRdb made them. This sample holds 300,000 to 500,000 distinct CDR3 sequences; less than 25% were observed only once. The biggest ten clones account for around 20% of the sample.

Clipping removes 4 bases from V and 5 bases from J, with 11 as the unmatched junction base count. The CDR3 goes from the cysteine to the phenylalanine over 16 residues. Of the read, only the CDR3 DNA is kept; its 48 bases are in frame from base 1. Per the germline V gene, MGHRA is the CDR1 and YSYEKL is the CDR2. The chain was built from TRBV4-1 and TRBJ2-5; 9 middle bases align to TRBD1. The clonotype was recovered from a female donor with Graves disease. Source: peripheral blood mononuclear cells (PBMCs), taken when the disease was refractory, from a patient treated with antithyroid drugs. CDR3 region: CASSRWDRVDSETQYF. Here is the DNA: TGCGCCAGCAGCCGATGGGACAGGGTCGATTCGGAGACCCAGTACTTC.